Listed below are T cell receptor beta chains from one sample, sequenced in a study of T cell responses to AZD1222 COVID-19 vaccine. TCRdb's table, derived via immunoSEQ multiplex PCR, lists solely in-frame clones and lacks some. The sample has tens of thousands of clones; approximately 90% are singletons. This material consisted of peripheral blood, taken 28 days after the second AZD1222 dose. The receptors here all came from an adult who received the AZD1222 COVID-19 vaccine. The CDR3 runs from the conserved cysteine through the conserved F or W. Each record gives: V gene, J gene, D gene, clone size, CDR3 DNA, CDR3 protein. The D gene is left open where the match is weak. Size values are once, few and many counts, or a class for expanded clones, and some rows have none.

>TRBV18|TRBJ1-1|.|.
TGTGCCAGCTCACCGTCGCAGGGTAAGGGGAACACTGAAGCTTTCTTT
CASSPSQGKGNTEAFF
>TRBV7-9|TRBJ1-5|.|.
TGTGCCAGCAGCTCCCCAGACATTAGCAATCAGCCCCAGCATTTT
CASSSPDISNQPQHF
>TRBV7-9|TRBJ1-5|.|.
TGTGCCAGCAGCCCGCAGGGAGGCAATCAGCCCCAGCATTTT
CASSPQGGNQPQHF
>TRBV3-1/TRBV3-2|TRBJ2-7|.|.
TGTGCCAGCAGCCAAGATGGCAGCTCCTACGAGCAGTACTTC
CASSQDGSSYEQYF
>TRBV6-2/TRBV6-3|TRBJ2-5|.|.
TGTGCCAGCAGTTACTCGCTTGGGAGGGAGACCCAGTACTTC
CASSYSLGRETQYF
>TRBV29-1|TRBJ2-2|.|.
TGCAGCGTTGAGAGGCAGGACCAAAACACCGGGGAGCTGTTTTTT
CSVERQDQNTGELFF
>TRBV19|TRBJ1-5|.|.
TGTGCCAGTAGTACTAGGAGCGACTGGGGTCAGCCCCAGCATTTT
CASSTRSDWGQPQHF
>TRBV19|TRBJ2-5|TRBD2|.
TGTGCCTCCAGTTCGCGGGAGGGCCTTGAGACCCAGTACTTC
CASSSREGLETQYF
>TRBV21-1|TRBJ2-1|.|.
TGTGCCAGCCCCGTTTTGACCGGGAGGTGTAACAATGAGCAGTTCTTC
CASPVLTGRCNNEQFF
>TRBV7-2|TRBJ2-2|.|.
TGTGCCAGCAGCTCCCCTAACACCGGGGAGCTGTTTTTT
CASSSPNTGELFF
>TRBV19|TRBJ1-1|.|.
TGTGCCAGTAGTACAGGGGAAACTGAAGCTTTCTTT
CASSTGETEAFF
>TRBV5-1|TRBJ2-5|TRBD1|.
TGCGCCAGCAGCTTGGGACAGGGGTGGGAGACCCAGTACTTC
CASSLGQGWETQYF
>TRBV19|TRBJ1-5|.|.
TGTGCCAGTAGCCGGGGCTTTGGGGACAATCAGCCCCAGCATTTT
CASSRGFGDNQPQHF
>TRBV6-5|TRBJ1-1|.|.
TGTGCCAGCAGACCCTCTTACACTGAAGCTTTCTTT
CASRPSYTEAFF
>TRBV5-1|TRBJ2-6|.|.
TGCGCCAGCAGCAGGGATGGGGCCAACGTCCTGACTTTC
CASSRDGANVLTF
>TRBV5-1|TRBJ1-1|.|.
TGCGCCAGCAGGTCGACAGGACTGAACACTGAAGCTTTCTTT
CASRSTGLNTEAFF
>TRBV11-2|TRBJ1-2|.|few
TGTGCCAGCAGCTCCCAGACGGCCTTCTATGGCTACACCTTC
CASSSQTAFYGYTF
>TRBV18|TRBJ1-3|.|.
TGTGCCAGCTCCCCCGGGACTTCTTACTCTGGAAACACCATATATTTT
CASSPGTSYSGNTIYF
>TRBV7-9|TRBJ2-1|TRBD2|.
TGTGCCAGCAGCTTAGTAGGGGCGGGAGGCAATGAGCAGTTCTTC
CASSLVGAGGNEQFF
>TRBV12-3/TRBV12-4|TRBJ1-5|TRBD1|.
TGTGCAACCGACAGGGGTGGGGATCAGCCCCAGCATTTT
CATDRGGDQPQHF
>TRBV7-9|TRBJ1-1|.|.
TGTGCCAGCAGCTTGGAGATGGCTTTCTTT
CASSLEMAFF
>TRBV7-9|TRBJ1-5|.|.
TGTGCCAGCAGCCAAGGGATGGGTCAGCCCCAGCATTTT
CASSQGMGQPQHF
>TRBV28|TRBJ2-3|.|.
TGTGCCAGCTGTGGGCAGGGTGATACGCAGTATTTT
CASCGQGDTQYF
>TRBV19|TRBJ2-2|TRBD2|.
TGTGCCAGTAGTATAGATCGGGGGGCCGGGGAGCTGTTTTTT
CASSIDRGAGELFF
>TRBV7-2|TRBJ2-2|.|.
TGTGCCAGCAGACCCACCGGCACCGGGGAGCTGTTTTTT
CASRPTGTGELFF
>TRBV27|TRBJ2-7|TRBD2|.
TGTGCCAGCAGTTTCGCTAGCGGGGGATACGAGCAGTACTTC
CASSFASGGYEQYF
>TRBV18|TRBJ1-5|TRBD1|few
TGTGCCAGCTCACCGGCGGGACAGGGGACCTTAAATCAGCCCCAGCATTTT
CASSPAGQGTLNQPQHF
>TRBV27|TRBJ1-1|.|.
TGTGCCAGCAGTTTATACGGATCGAGGACTGAAGCTTTCTTT
CASSLYGSRTEAFF
>TRBV6-2/TRBV6-3|TRBJ2-3|TRBD2|.
TGTGCCAGCAGCCCTAGCGGGAGGCGAAGCACAGATACGCAGTATTTT
CASSPSGRRSTDTQYF
>TRBV21-1|TRBJ2-5|.|.
TGTGCCAGCAGCCGGAAGCGGTCCAGGGACCGGCTAGCGGGAGCACCCTCTGATAAGACCCAGTACTTC
CASSRKRSRDRLAGAPSDKTQYF
>TRBV29-1|TRBJ2-1|.|.
TGCAGCGTGGACAGTATCAATGAGCAGTTCTTC
CSVDSINEQFF
>TRBV2|TRBJ1-5|.|.
TGTGCCAGCAGTGACTCATCCGACAATCAGCCCCAGCATTTT
CASSDSSDNQPQHF
>TRBV2|TRBJ1-5|.|.
TGTGCCAGCAGGACAGGACACAATCAGCCCCAGCATTTT
CASRTGHNQPQHF
>TRBV19|TRBJ1-1|.|.
TGTGCCAGTAATATGAGGGAGGGCACTGAAGCTTTCTTT
CASNMREGTEAFF
>TRBV29-1|TRBJ1-6|.|few
TGCAGCGTGTCAGGGCAGGGCGGGGACTCACCCCTCCACTTT
CSVSGQGGDSPLHF
>TRBV7-6|TRBJ2-7|TRBD2|.
TGTGCCAGCAGCCCAGGGAGCGGGAGGGCCATAGAGCAGTACTTC
CASSPGSGRAIEQYF
>TRBV3-1/TRBV3-2|TRBJ2-3|.|.
TGTGCCAGCAGCCCACCTACAACCCGCACAGATACGCAGTATTTT
CASSPPTTRTDTQYF
>TRBV27|TRBJ1-6|TRBD1|.
TGTGCCAGCAGCGCGACAACAGGGGCCGGTTCACCCCTCCACTTT
CASSATTGAGSPLHF
>TRBV9|TRBJ2-7|.|.
TGTGCCAGCAGCCCTACGGAGCGGAACGCCTACGAGCAGTACTTC
CASSPTERNAYEQYF
>TRBV11-2|TRBJ1-1|.|.
TGTGCCAGCAGCTTAGAAGGTACAGGTTCGAAGGCTGAAGCTTTCTTT
CASSLEGTGSKAEAFF
>TRBV5-1|TRBJ2-3|.|.
TGCGCCAGCACTCCTGGCGCGAGCACAGATACGCAGTATTTT
CASTPGASTDTQYF
>TRBV10-3|TRBJ1-1|.|once
TGTGCCATCAGTATACGGGCCCTCGAGGACACTGAAGCTTTCTTT
CAISIRALEDTEAFF
>TRBV7-3|TRBJ2-1|.|.
TGTGCCAGCAGCTTAAGAACCCCAATAGCGGACTCCTACAATGAGCAGTTCTTC
CASSLRTPIADSYNEQFF